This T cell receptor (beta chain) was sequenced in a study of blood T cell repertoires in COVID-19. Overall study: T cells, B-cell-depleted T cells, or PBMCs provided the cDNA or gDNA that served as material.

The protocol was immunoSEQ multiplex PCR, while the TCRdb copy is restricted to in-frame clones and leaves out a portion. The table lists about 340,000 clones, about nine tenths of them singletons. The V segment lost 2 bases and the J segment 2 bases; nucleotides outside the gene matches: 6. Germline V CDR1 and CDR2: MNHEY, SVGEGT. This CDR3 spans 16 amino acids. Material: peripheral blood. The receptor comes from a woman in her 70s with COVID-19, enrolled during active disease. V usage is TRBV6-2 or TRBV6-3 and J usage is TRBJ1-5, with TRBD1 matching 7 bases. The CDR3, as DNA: TGTGCCAGCAGTTACCCGACAGGGACGGGCAATCAGCCCCAGCATTTT. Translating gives CASSYPTGTGNQPQHF.